These T cell receptor beta chains were read from a single sample in a study of blood T cell repertoires in COVID-19. Libraries were prepared by immunoSEQ multiplex PCR; TCRdb keeps only in-frame clonotypes and omits some of them. The sample lists 10,000 or so clones, around four fifths occurring once. Material for sequencing was peripheral blood. These receptors were collected from a human donor in a cohort sampled during active COVID-19. CDR3s include the opening cysteine and the closing phenylalanine or tryptophan. The D gene is left open where the match is weak. Clone size is stated in some rows and not others, as once, few, many or a class when expanded.

size: once; V: TRBV7-2; J: TRBJ1-2; D: TRBD1; CDR3: CASSLDRVRGYTF; DNA: TGTGCCAGCAGCTTGGACAGGGTACGCGGCTACACCTTC
size: few; V: TRBV3-1/TRBV3-2; J: TRBJ2-7; D: TRBD1; CDR3: CASSLTGGEQYF; DNA: TGTGCCAGCAGCCTAACAGGGGGCGAGCAGTACTTC
size: NA; V: TRBV19; J: TRBJ2-1; D: TRBD2; CDR3: CASSSPSGSSYNEQFF; DNA: TGTGCCAGTAGTTCACCGAGCGGGAGCTCCTACAATGAGCAGTTCTTC
size: NA; V: TRBV29-1; J: TRBJ2-3; D: NA; CDR3: CSVEGGARNTQYF; DNA: TGCAGCGTTGAGGGCGGGGCTCGGAATACGCAGTATTTT
size: NA; V: TRBV4-2; J: TRBJ1-2; D: TRBD1; CDR3: CASTPRDRNYGYTF; DNA: TGTGCCAGCACCCCCCGGGACAGAAACTATGGCTACACCTTC
size: NA; V: TRBV28; J: TRBJ2-7; D: TRBD1; CDR3: CAILDRDSYEQYF; DNA: TGTGCCATTTTGGACAGGGACTCTTACGAGCAGTACTTC
size: few; V: TRBV6-5; J: TRBJ2-7; D: TRBD1; CDR3: CASSWGTGGYEQYF; DNA: TGTGCCAGCAGTTGGGGGACAGGGGGCTACGAGCAGTACTTC
size: NA; V: TRBV6-2/TRBV6-3; J: TRBJ2-1; D: TRBD2; CDR3: CASSYARKSGSSYNEQFF; DNA: TGTGCCAGCAGTTACGCCCGAAAAAGCGGGAGTTCCTACAATGAGCAGTTCTTC
size: NA; V: TRBV15; J: TRBJ2-6; D: TRBD1; CDR3: CATSIPGGAGANVLTF; DNA: TGTGCCACCAGCATCCCAGGGGGCGCTGGGGCCAACGTCCTGACTTTC
size: once; V: TRBV6-4; J: TRBJ2-1; D: NA; CDR3: CASSDSTEAYNEQFF; DNA: TGTGCCAGCAGTGACTCGACCGAGGCCTACAATGAGCAGTTCTTC
size: once; V: TRBV28; J: TRBJ2-2; D: TRBD1; CDR3: CASSLRRQGAGELFF; DNA: TGTGCCAGCAGTTTAAGGAGACAGGGCGCCGGGGAGCTGTTTTTT
size: few; V: TRBV6-4; J: TRBJ2-3; D: TRBD1; CDR3: CASSEGTGGADTQYF; DNA: TGTGCCAGCAGTGAGGGAACAGGGGGCGCAGATACGCAGTATTTT
size: NA; V: TRBV4-1; J: TRBJ2-5; D: NA; CDR3: CASSRSWGVQETQYF; DNA: TGCGCCAGCAGCCGGAGCTGGGGCGTTCAAGAGACCCAGTACTTC
size: NA; V: TRBV6-5; J: TRBJ1-2; D: TRBD1; CDR3: CASSRDSRGYTF; DNA: TGTGCCAGCAGCCGGGACAGTAGGGGCTACACCTTC
size: NA; V: TRBV27; J: TRBJ2-1; D: NA; CDR3: CATAVSSSYNEQFF; DNA: TGTGCCACCGCCGTATCGAGCTCCTACAATGAGCAGTTCTTC